This paragraph reports one TCR beta chain. This specimen comes from a study of blood T cells in healthy people across ages. Study information: With template switching, about one barcoded beta molecule was captured per two T cells.

From germline, CDR1 is DFQATT and CDR2 SNEGSKA (reference sequence). Trimming took 3 bases from V and 4 from J; bases not matched to a gene: 8. The CDR3 loop spans 15 amino acids. Through a sample-barcoded 5' primer and a J-beta primer mix, a second PCR was run for 7 to 11 cycles. TCRdb re-derived calls from the 5' RACE reads in MiXCR, one entry per CDR3 protein. The table lists hundreds of thousands of distinct CDR3 sequences, under 70% of them singletons. A minimum of 7 million PBMCs was isolated per sample. Per sample, no less than 5.5 micrograms of total RNA were extracted. Sequenced material: blood. The sequence was collected from a man aged 55 to 70 in good health. The chain combines TRBV20-1 with TRBJ1-5; 8 nucleotides match TRBD1. CDR3: CSASGGQGKNQPQHF. CDR3 DNA: TGCAGTGCTAGTGGTGGACAGGGCAAAAATCAGCCCCAGCATTTT.